This T cell receptor beta chain stems from a study of OX40 agonist ivuxolimab in advanced cancers. Study overall: Checkpoint inhibitors had been given previously to under 50% of patients. Overall study findings and caveats: People who partly responded at 0.1-3.0 mg/kg had some of the least clonal expansion seen. Antigen specificity remained undetermined for the expanded peripheral T cells.

Profiling relied on immunoSEQ multiplex PCR, and the TCRdb table lists in-frame clones only, not all of them. The data show tens of thousands of clones, with approximately 88% seen just once and approximately 0.98% held by the top ten. The CDR3 is 13 residues long. CDR1 and CDR2 (germline): SGHDN, FVKESK. J was trimmed by 4 bases and V by 3 bases; bases with no gene match: 3. Note on this clone: Antigen unknown.

The genes are TRBV14 and TRBJ2-7, with 7 bases fitting TRBD2. The material sequenced was CD4+ or CD8+ T cells sorted from blood, taken in a trial of the OX40 agonist ivuxolimab. The receptor was isolated from an adult with an advanced solid tumor such as melanoma, head and neck, liver or kidney cancer. CDR3 nucleotides: TGTGCCAGCAGCCAGGGGAGGGCGTACGAGCAGTACTTC. Its translation is CASSQGRAYEQYF.